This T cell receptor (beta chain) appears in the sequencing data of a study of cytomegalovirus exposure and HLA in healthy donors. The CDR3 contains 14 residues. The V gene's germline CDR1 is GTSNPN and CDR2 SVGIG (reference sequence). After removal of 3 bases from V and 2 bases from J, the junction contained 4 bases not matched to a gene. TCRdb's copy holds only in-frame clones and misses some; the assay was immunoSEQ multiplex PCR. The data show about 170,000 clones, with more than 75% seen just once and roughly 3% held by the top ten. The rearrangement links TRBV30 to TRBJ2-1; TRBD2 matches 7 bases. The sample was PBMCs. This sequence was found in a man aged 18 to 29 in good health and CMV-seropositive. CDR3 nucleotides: TGTGCCTGGAGACCAGCGGGGACCTACAATGAGCAGTTCTTC. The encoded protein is CAWRPAGTYNEQFF.